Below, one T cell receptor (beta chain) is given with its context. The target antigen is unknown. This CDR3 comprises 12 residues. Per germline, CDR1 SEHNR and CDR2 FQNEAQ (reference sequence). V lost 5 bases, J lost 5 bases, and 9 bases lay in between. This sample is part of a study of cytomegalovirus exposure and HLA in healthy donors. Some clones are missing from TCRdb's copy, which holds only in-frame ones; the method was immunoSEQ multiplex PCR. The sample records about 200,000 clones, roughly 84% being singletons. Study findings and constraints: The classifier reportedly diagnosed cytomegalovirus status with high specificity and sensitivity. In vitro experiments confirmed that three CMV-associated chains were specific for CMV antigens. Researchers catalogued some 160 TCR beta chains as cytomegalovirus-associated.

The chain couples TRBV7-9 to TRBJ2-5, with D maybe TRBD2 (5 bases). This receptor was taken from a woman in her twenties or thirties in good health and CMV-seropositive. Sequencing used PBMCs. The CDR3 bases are TGTGCCAGCAGCGCGACGGGGGAGACCCAGTACTTC. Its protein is CASSATGETQYF.